These 7 T cell receptor beta chains originate from one sample sequenced in a study of T cells in Graves' hyperthyroidism and ophthalmopathy. The investigators amplified TCR beta CDR3 regions from RNA transcripts. HTBI primers were used for first-round RT-PCR of the TCR CDR3. TCRdb re-called the multiplex PCR reads with MiXCR, one entry per CDR3 protein. The data contain about 840,000 distinct CDR3 sequences, over 35% of them seen just once; the ten biggest clones take up around 9.3%. Material for sequencing was blood. All receptors come from a man younger than 30 with Graves' hyperthyroidism.

This clonotype appeared a few times. The chain is built from TRBV6-5 and TRBJ1-5; D uncertain. Trimming stripped 2 bases from V and 7 bases from J, with 15 bases between. The germline V gene has CDR1 MNHEY and CDR2 SVGAGI. The CDR3 runs to 15 residues. This CDR3 reads CASSYGYMGDQPQHF. In DNA, the CDR3 is TGTGCCAGCAGTTACGGGTATATGGGCGACCAGCCCCAGCATTTT.

This clonotype occurred a few times. The chain uses TRBV5-1 and TRBJ1-5; D remains unclear. Trimming pared 2 bases from V and 8 bases from J, leaving 23 bases between. This CDR3 is built from 17 residues. Looked up from germline, CDR1 is SGHRS and CDR2 is YFSETQ. The CDR3 coding sequence is TGCGCCAGCAGCTTATCTGCCCGGGCAATCCAATGTAAGCCCCAGCATTTT. This encodes CASSLSARAIQCKPQHF.

This clonotype was seen at least ten times. The chain uses TRBV7-8 and TRBJ1-1; tentatively, D is TRBD1 (5 bases). This CDR3 comprises 15 residues. The V and J ends lost 2 bases and 7 bases respectively, with 17 bases between them. Germline V gene data show CDR1 as SGHVS and CDR2 as FQNEAQ. CDR3 nucleotides: TGTGCCAGCAGCTTAATCAGGGTCGGTGGGAATGAAGCTTTCTTT. The encoded protein is CASSLIRVGGNEAFF.

This clonotype has just a few counts. The rearrangement links TRBV27 to TRBJ1-5; weak D call: TRBD1 (6 bases). Germline assignment: CDR1 MNHEY and CDR2 SMNVEV (reference sequence). The CDR3 is 16 residues long. The ends were cut back, 6 bases at V and 2 bases at J, with 17 bases in the middle. This CDR3 reads CASSLAPRGGNQPQHF. CDR3 DNA sequence: TGTGCCAGCAGCCTCGCTCCCAGGGGTGGCAATCAGCCCCAGCATTTT.

The gene calls are TRBV19 and TRBJ1-5; TRBD1 is a possible D gene (6 bases). The V and J ends lost 4 bases and 2 bases respectively, with 15 bases between them. Germline-derived CDR1 and CDR2 are LNHDA and SQIVND (reference sequence). The CDR3 sequence is 16 residues long. CDR3 in amino acids: CASSTGPNRGNQPQHF. The CDR3 DNA reads TGTGCCAGTAGTACAGGCCCCAACAGGGGCAATCAGCCCCAGCATTTT.

This clonotype was detected a few times. This sequence joins TRBV7-9 and TRBJ2-5; no firm D call. V lost 6 bases to trimming and J lost 7 bases, with 18 bases between them. This CDR3 has 14 amino acids. The V gene's germline CDR1 is SEHNR and CDR2 FQNEAQ (reference sequence). CDR3 amino acids: CASREEVAAGTQYF. The CDR3 nucleotides are TGTGCCAGCAGGGAAGAGGTGGCAGCCGGGACCCAGTACTTC.

A word on this clonotype: A far larger clone is one nucleotide away, so this likely arose from a read error. The chain carries TRBV7-9 and TRBJ2-7; 7 bases agree with TRBD1. The CDR3 sequence is 14 residues long. Germline assignment: CDR1 SEHNR and CDR2 FQNEAQ (reference sequence). The CDR3 bases are TGTGCCAGCAGCCCCCCGGGACAGTCCTACGGGCAGTACTTC. Translation gives CASSPPGQSYGQYF.